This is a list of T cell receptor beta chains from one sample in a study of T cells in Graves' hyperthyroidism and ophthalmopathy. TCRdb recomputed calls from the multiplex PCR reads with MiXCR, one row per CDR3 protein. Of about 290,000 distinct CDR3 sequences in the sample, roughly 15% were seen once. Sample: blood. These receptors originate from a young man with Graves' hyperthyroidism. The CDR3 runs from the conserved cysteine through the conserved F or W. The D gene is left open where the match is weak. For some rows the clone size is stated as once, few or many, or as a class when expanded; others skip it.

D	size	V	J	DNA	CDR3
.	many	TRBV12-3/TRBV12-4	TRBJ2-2	TGTGCCAGCAGTATTCAGATAAACACCGGGGAGCTGTTTTTT	CASSIQINTGELFF
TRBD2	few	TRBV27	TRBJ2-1	TGTGCCAGCAGTTTAACTAGCGGAGTCACGAATCATGAGCAGTTCTTC	CASSLTSGVTNHEQFF
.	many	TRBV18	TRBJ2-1	TGTGCCAGCGCGACATTGCCTTACAATGAGCAGTTCTTC	CASATLPYNEQFF
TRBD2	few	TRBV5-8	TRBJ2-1	TGTGCCAGCAGCTTTTCCGTGGGGAGGGTAGATGAGCAGTTCTTC	CASSFSVGRVDEQFF
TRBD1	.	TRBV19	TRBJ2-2	TGTGCCAGTAGTTACCGGGACAGGGGTCACACCGGGGAGCTGTTTTTT	CASSYRDRGHTGELFF
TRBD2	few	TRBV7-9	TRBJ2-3	TGTGCCAGCAGCTCCCCCCCTAGCGGGAGGTCGGTAGATACGCAGTATTTT	CASSSPPSGRSVDTQYF
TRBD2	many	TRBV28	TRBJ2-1	TGTGCCAGCAGTTCCCGACTGGTGGCTAGCGGGATTTCCTACAATGAGCAGTTCTTC	CASSSRLVASGISYNEQFF
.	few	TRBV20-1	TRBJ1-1	TGCAGTGCTAGATTCGGCCTTAAAGGAAACACTGAAGCTTTCTTT	CSARFGLKGNTEAFF
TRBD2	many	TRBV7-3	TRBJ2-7	TGTGCCAGCAGTCCGACCGGGACTAGTTTCTACGAGCAGTACTTC	CASSPTGTSFYEQYF
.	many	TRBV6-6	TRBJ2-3	TGTGCCAGCAGTTACTCGGGGACCTCCACAGATACGCAGTATTTT	CASSYSGTSTDTQYF
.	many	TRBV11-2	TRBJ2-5	TGTGCCAGCAGCCGACACACGCGCCAAGAGACCCAGTACTTC	CASSRHTRQETQYF
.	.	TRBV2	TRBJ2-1	TGTGCCAGCACCTCTCGCGGGGAAACCTGTATCTTC	CASTSRGETCIF
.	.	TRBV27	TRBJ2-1	TGTGCCAGCACTCCCCCCGGGATGTCGAAAAATGAGCAGTTCTTC	CASTPPGMSKNEQFF
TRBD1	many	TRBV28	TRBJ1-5	TGTGCCAGCAGTACCGGGACAGCTAATCAGCCCCAGCATTTT	CASSTGTANQPQHF
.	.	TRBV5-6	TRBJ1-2	TGTGCCAGCAGCTTGTTGGGTCCCTCCTATGGCTACACCTTC	CASSLLGPSYGYTF
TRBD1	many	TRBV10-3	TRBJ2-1	TGTGCCATCGGACAGGGGGAGTACAATGAGCAGTTCTTC	CAIGQGEYNEQFF
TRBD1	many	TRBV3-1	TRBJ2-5	TGTGCCAGCAGCCCAGTCCGGGACAGGGAGGAGACCCAGTACTTC	CASSPVRDREETQYF
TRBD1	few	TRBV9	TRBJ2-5	TGTGCCAGCAGCGTAGGTAATTTGGACAGGGGGCAAGAGACCCAGTACTTC	CASSVGNLDRGQETQYF
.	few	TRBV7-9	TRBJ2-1	TGTGCCAGCAGCTTAGTGGGCAGTGAGCAGTTCTTC	CASSLVGSEQFF
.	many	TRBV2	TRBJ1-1	TGTGCCAGCAGTGTCCAGTCCCCTATGAACACTGAAGCTTTCTTT	CASSVQSPMNTEAFF
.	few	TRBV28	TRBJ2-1	TGTGCCCTCGGCGGGCTCTACAATGAGCAGTTCTTC	CALGGLYNEQFF
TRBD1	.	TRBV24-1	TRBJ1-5	TGTGCCACCAGTGATCGGACAGGCTATCAGCCCCAGCATTTT	CATSDRTGYQPQHF